This TCR beta chain was recovered during a study of blood T cell repertoires in COVID-19. Whole-study context: Donors in the United States, Italy and Spain gave samples during acute or convalescent COVID-19. Nucleic acid was either cDNA or gDNA, and it came from T cells, B-cell-depleted T cells, or PBMCs.

Germline CDR1 reads SGHNT; CDR2 reads YYREEE (reference sequence). This CDR3 comprises 16 residues. The V gene lost 4 bases and the J gene lost 0 bases, with 11 bases spanning the gap. Here immunoSEQ multiplex PCR was the method, and the copy in TCRdb shows in-frame clones only, minus some. Among 200,000 or so clones listed, about 87% were seen once. The sequencing sample was made of PBMCs or T cells enriched from blood (not recorded which). This clonotype originated in a woman between 25 and 40 years old who had recovered from COVID-19. The chain has TRBV5-4 and TRBJ1-6; D may be TRBD1 (6 bases). The CDR3 DNA sequence: TGTGCCAGCAGCACAGGGTTGCGCTCCTATAATTCACCCCTCCACTTT. Translation gives CASSTGLRSYNSPLHF.